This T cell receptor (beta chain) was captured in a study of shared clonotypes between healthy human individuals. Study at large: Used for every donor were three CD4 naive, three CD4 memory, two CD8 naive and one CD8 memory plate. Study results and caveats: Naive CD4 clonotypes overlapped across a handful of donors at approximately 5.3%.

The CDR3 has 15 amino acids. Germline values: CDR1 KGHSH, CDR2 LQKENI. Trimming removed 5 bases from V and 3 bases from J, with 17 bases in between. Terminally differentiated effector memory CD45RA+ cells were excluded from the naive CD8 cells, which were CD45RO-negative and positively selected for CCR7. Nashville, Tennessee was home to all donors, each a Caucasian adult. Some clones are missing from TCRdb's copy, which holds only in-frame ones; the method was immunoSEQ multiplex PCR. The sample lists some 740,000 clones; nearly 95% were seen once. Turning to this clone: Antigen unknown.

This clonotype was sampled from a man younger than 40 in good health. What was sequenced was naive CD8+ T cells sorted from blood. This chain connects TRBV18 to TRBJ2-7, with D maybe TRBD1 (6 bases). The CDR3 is CASSSRGQGHYEQYF. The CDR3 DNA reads TGTGCCAGCTCATCCCGGGGCCAGGGGCACTACGAGCAGTACTTC.